These 30 T cell receptor beta chains share one sample of origin, sequenced in a study of T cell repertoires in aging, cancer and after chemotherapy. A mixed TRB-A/B primer pool amplified rearranged TRB by multiplex touch-down PCR. TCRdb redid the calling of the multiplex PCR reads with MiXCR, one entry per CDR3 protein. The sample holds around 12,000 distinct CDR3 sequences, around 23% seen once. TCR beta rearrangements were amplified from peripheral blood genomic DNA. Sample: blood. These receptor sequences come from a human donor in good health.

The chain combines TRBV25-1 with TRBJ2-5, with 7 bases fitting TRBD2. CDR1 is MGHDK, CDR2 SYGVNS, per germline. The V gene end was trimmed by 3 bases and the J gene end by 3 bases; junction bases not matched to a gene: 7. This CDR3 is built from 15 residues. In DNA form, the CDR3 reads TGTGCCAGCAGTGATGTAGGCCTAGCGGAAGAGACCCAGTACTTC. Translated, it gives CASSDVGLAEETQYF.

V gene TRBV19 combines with J gene TRBJ1-2, with 7 bases aligning to TRBD1. CDR3 size: 15 residues. V shed 3 bases and J 5 bases; nucleotides not matched to a gene: 9. Germline CDR1 is LNHDA and CDR2 is SQIVND (reference sequence). CDR3 in amino acids: CASSIPGTALYGYTF. CDR3 DNA: TGTGCCAGTAGTATCCCCGGGACAGCATTATATGGCTACACCTTC.

The chain carries TRBV10-3 and TRBJ2-3; no definite D call. Trimming stripped 4 bases from V and 2 bases from J, with 7 bases between. The germline V gene has CDR1 ENHRY and CDR2 SYGVKD. The CDR3 consists of 13 residues. Here the CDR3 DNA reads TGTGCCATCAGTGGGCAGACCACAGATACGCAGTATTTT. Protein sequence: CAISGQTTDTQYF.

The rearrangement uses TRBV28 and TRBJ1-1, with D perhaps matching TRBD1 (5 bases). The V gene lost 3 bases and the J gene lost 4 bases, with 9 bases spanning the gap. CDR3 length equals 13 residues. Germline V gene lookup returns CDR1 MDHEN and CDR2 SYDVKM. The CDR3 spells CASSLEGRTEAFF. CDR3 nucleotide sequence: TGTGCCAGCAGTTTGGAGGGACGCACTGAAGCTTTCTTT.

The chain has TRBV24-1 and TRBJ2-5, with TRBD2 as a possible D gene (6 bases). Germline values: CDR1 KGHDR, CDR2 SFDVKD. Trimming took 4 bases from V and 1 from J, leaving 9 bases between them. This CDR3 spans 14 amino acids. For the CDR3, the DNA is TGTGCCACCAGTGAGGGGGACTTCCAAGAGACCCAGTACTTC. It specifies CATSEGDFQETQYF.

The chain uses TRBV20-1 and TRBJ1-1; D call uncertain. Germline V gene sequence: CDR1 DFQATT, CDR2 SNEGSKA (reference sequence). There are 12 residues in the CDR3. With 6 bases removed from V and 1 base from J, the gap between germline ends came to 9 bases. CDR3 nucleotides: TGCAGTGCCAAGGACGGGAACACTGAAGCTTTCTTT. Its translation: CSAKDGNTEAFF.

The chain recombines TRBV4-2 with TRBJ2-7, with 9 positions matching TRBD1. This CDR3 region has 13 residues. V was clipped by 6 bases and J by 3 bases; unmatched bases: 3. The germline gives CDR1 LGHNA, CDR2 YNFKEQ. The CDR3 reads CASRGTGSYEQYF. The DNA of the CDR3 is TGTGCCAGCAGGGGGACAGGGAGCTACGAGCAGTACTTC.

This clonotype was observed a handful of times. The DNA for the CDR3 is TGTGCCAGCAGGAGGGGCGGGGGGAGCTCCTACAATGAGCAGTTCTTC. It codes for CASRRGGGSSYNEQFF. The chain combines TRBV6-5 with TRBJ2-1, with 8 bases matching TRBD2. The V and J ends lost 6 bases and 0 bases, in that order; junction bases with no gene match: 7. CDR3 length equals 16 residues. Per the germline V gene, CDR1 is MNHEY and CDR2 is SVGAGI.

The chain is built from TRBV18 and TRBJ1-2; 10 positions agree with TRBD1. The germline V gene has CDR1 KGHSH and CDR2 LQKENI. The CDR3 has 14 residues. V shed 4 bases and J 6 bases; nucleotides not matched to a gene: 5. The CDR3 DNA is TGTGCCAGCTCACTGGGGACAGGGGATCATGGCTACACCTTC. Translation: CASSLGTGDHGYTF.

This clonotype showed up many times. The chain recombines TRBV10-3 with TRBJ2-3; D may be TRBD2 (5 bases). The CDR3 spans 14 residues. V gave up 4 bases and J gave up 2 bases, with 10 bases separating them. CDR1 and CDR2 from the germline V gene are ENHRY and SYGVKD. CDR3 sequence (DNA): TGTGCCATCAGTGGAGCGGTTTCCACAGATACGCAGTATTTT. Translating gives CAISGAVSTDTQYF.

This chain links TRBV4-1 with TRBJ1-4; D remains unclear. The V gene lost 1 base and the J gene lost 5 bases, with 11 bases spanning the gap. Germline loops: CDR1 MGHRA, CDR2 YSYEKL. The CDR3 covers 15 residues. CDR3 sequence (DNA): TGCGCCAGCAGCCAAGGCTCCAGGACGAATGAAAAACTGTTTTTT. Translating it yields CASSQGSRTNEKLFF.

This clonotype was observed a handful of times. The chain joins TRBV15 to TRBJ1-2, with D maybe TRBD1 (6 bases). This CDR3 region has 15 residues. Between the trimmed V and J ends, which lost 0 bases and 3 bases, there was a span of 11 bases. Germline CDR1 LNHNV, CDR2 YYDKDF (reference sequence). CDR3 residues: CATSRDMDSYYGYTF. CDR3 DNA: TGTGCCACCAGCAGAGATATGGACAGCTACTATGGCTACACCTTC.

There are a few counts of this clonotype. This chain uses TRBV12-3 or TRBV12-4 with TRBJ2-3; possibly TRBD1 or TRBD2 for D (6 bases each). The CDR3 length is 14 residues. The V gene lost 5 bases and the J gene lost 3 bases, with 12 bases spanning the gap. In nucleotides, the CDR3 is TGTGCCAGCAGTCCATCGGGGGCGACAGATACGCAGTATTTT. It specifies CASSPSGATDTQYF.

The chain couples TRBV28 to TRBJ1-2; the D is unclear. V lost 3 bases, J lost 1 base, and 9 bases lay in between. The CDR3 extends over 14 amino acids. The germline CDR1 and CDR2 sequences are MDHEN and SYDVKM. The CDR3 DNA reads as TGTGCCAGCAGTTTTCTGGGCAGTAACTATGGCTACACCTTC. Encoded protein: CASSFLGSNYGYTF.

This clonotype showed up just a few times. V and J are TRBV5-5 and TRBJ1-5; D not resolved. CDR3 size: 15 residues. Deletions cut 4 bases from V and 5 bases from J, with 16 bases between. Germline V gives CDR1 SGHKS, CDR2 YYEKEE (reference sequence). The CDR3 region has the DNA TGTGCCAGCAGCCCCCTGGTCTTGGGAGATCAGCCCCAGCATTTT. Translation gives CASSPLVLGDQPQHF.

This clonotype was counted between two and nine times. V usage is TRBV4-2 and J usage is TRBJ1-2; D remains unclear. The germline V and J ends were trimmed by 1 base and 8 bases, with 11 bases remaining between them. Germline lookup yields CDR1 LGHNA and CDR2 YNFKEQ. CDR3 size: 13 residues. CDR3 bases: TGTGCCAGCAGCCAAGGCCACATGGAGGGCTACACCTTC. Its protein is CASSQGHMEGYTF.

The rearrangement links TRBV19 to TRBJ1-4, with TRBD1 matching over 10 bases. Trimming took 5 bases from V and 8 from J; bases not matched to a gene: 8. The CDR3 is 15 amino acids. Germline assignment: CDR1 LNHDA and CDR2 SQIVND (reference sequence). CDR3 DNA sequence: TGTGCCAGTAGTCTTTCCGGGACAGGGGAAGAAAAACTGTTTTTT. Amino acids: CASSLSGTGEEKLFF. The full variable domain, in which reference TRBV19 and TRBJ1-4 provide the parts outside the CDR3, is DGGITQSPKYLFRKEGQNVTLSCEQNLNHDAMYWYRQDPGQGLRLIYYSQIVNDFQKGDIAEGYSVSREKKESFPLTVTSAQKNPTAFYLCASSLSGTGEEKLFFGSGTQLSVL.

J is TRBJ2-5 and V is TRBV5-1; 8 nucleotides align to TRBD2. Germline CDR1 is SGHRS and CDR2 is YFSETQ. Trimming cost V 4 bases and J 5 bases; bases outside gene matches: 10. CDR3 length equals 15 residues. The CDR3 coding sequence is TGCGCCAGCAGCACCCAAGCGGGGGCCGGGGAGACCCAGTACTTC. Encoded protein: CASSTQAGAGETQYF.

This clonotype was seen a single time. This sequence may be a read error, since a much larger clone differs from it by one base. This chain connects TRBV20-1 to TRBJ1-2; the D gene is possibly TRBD1 (5 bases). CDR3 length equals 14 residues. Germline values: CDR1 DFQATT, CDR2 SNEGSKA (reference sequence). Trimming shortened V by 8 bases and J by 3 bases, and 19 bases separated the two germline ends. Written as DNA, the CDR3 is TGCAGTTCTCAAAGAGGGGTCGGGGACTATGGCTACACCTTC. The encoded protein is CSSQRGVGDYGYTF.

The chain joins TRBV27 to TRBJ2-7, with D tentatively TRBD2 (5 bases). CDR1 MNHEY and CDR2 SMNVEV come from the germline V gene (reference sequence). The V end lost 2 bases, the J end lost 7 bases, and 12 bases lay between the germline ends. The CDR3 length is 13 residues. The CDR3 sequence is CASSLGGGKEQYF. For the CDR3, the DNA is TGTGCCAGCAGTTTAGGTGGAGGCAAAGAGCAGTACTTC.

The chain uses TRBV12-3 or TRBV12-4 and TRBJ2-2; the D is unclear. The CDR3 length is 15 residues. V lost 8 bases to trimming and J lost 5 bases, with 18 bases between them. CDR3 region: CASRTLTRGTGELFF. The CDR3 DNA follows: TGTGCCAGCCGCACCCTGACACGAGGTACCGGGGAGCTGTTTTTT.

V gene TRBV6-5 combines with J gene TRBJ2-5, with D perhaps TRBD2 (5 bases). V lost 0 bases and J 0 bases, leaving 20 bases between the germline ends. The CDR3 is made up of 19 amino acids. CDR1 and CDR2 (germline): MNHEY, SVGAGI. CDR3 sequence: CASSYSIVGIRLNQETQYF. The CDR3 DNA reads as TGTGCCAGCAGTTACTCGATAGTCGGGATCCGCCTAAACCAAGAGACCCAGTACTTC.

The CDR3 DNA sequence: TGTGCCAGCAGTGAATTAGCCCTGTCTTCGAGTGAAGCTTTCTTT. Protein: CASSELALSSSEAFF. This chain uses TRBV2 with TRBJ1-1, with D hard to call. With 2 bases removed from V and 7 bases from J, the gap between germline ends came to 17 bases. Germline V gene data show CDR1 as SNHLY and CDR2 as FYNNEI. The CDR3 has 15 amino acids.

This clonotype is judged medium-sized. V gene TRBV27 combines with J gene TRBJ1-2; 8 nucleotides align to TRBD1. With V trimmed by 6 bases and J by 3 bases, 3 bases remained unmatched. Looked up from germline, CDR1 is MNHEY and CDR2 is SMNVEV (reference sequence). The length of the CDR3 is 13 residues. This CDR3 is CASSTDRDYGYTF. Here the CDR3 DNA reads TGTGCCAGCAGCACGGACAGGGACTATGGCTACACCTTC.

Many counts were recorded for this clonotype. The CDR3 bases are TGCAGTGCTAGTACCGGGCTTGAGAGGCACGAGCAGTACTTC. Translation gives CSASTGLERHEQYF. The chain combines TRBV20-1 with TRBJ2-7; D gene ambiguous. Trimming stripped 3 bases from V and 5 bases from J, with 17 bases between. Germline CDR1 reads DFQATT; CDR2 reads SNEGSKA (reference sequence). This CDR3 region has 14 residues.

The chain carries TRBV4-1 and TRBJ2-5; 12 nucleotides agree with TRBD2. The CDR3 covers 15 residues. V lost 3 bases to trimming and J lost 5 bases; unmatched junction nucleotides: 4. Germline V gene sequence: CDR1 MGHRA, CDR2 YSYEKL. This CDR3 is CASSQGLAGRETQYF. DNA for the CDR3: TGCGCCAGCAGCCAGGGACTAGCGGGTCGGGAGACCCAGTACTTC.

This clonotype appeared a few times. The rearrangement links TRBV20-1 to TRBJ1-1, with TRBD1 matching over 7 bases. The germline gives CDR1 DFQATT, CDR2 SNEGSKA (reference sequence). The length of the CDR3 is 14 residues. Unmatched junction bases numbered 2, after V lost 0 bases and J lost 1 base. CDR3 region: CSARDGTANTEAFF. The CDR3 region has the DNA TGCAGTGCTAGAGATGGGACAGCGAACACTGAAGCTTTCTTT.

The chain recombines TRBV5-5 with TRBJ1-6; D is perhaps TRBD1 (6 bases). The CDR3 sequence is 15 residues long. Germline-derived CDR1 and CDR2 are SGHKS and YYEKEE (reference sequence). V lost 0 bases to trimming and J lost 9 bases, with 13 bases between them. Written as DNA, the CDR3 is TGTGCCAGCAGCTTGGACGTCAGAGGGGGTTCACCCCTCCACTTT. Amino acids: CASSLDVRGGSPLHF.

This clonotype was seen a handful of times. The chain joins TRBV4-3 to TRBJ1-2; 9 bases match TRBD1. Germline V CDR1 and CDR2: LGHNA, YSLEER. This CDR3 has 19 residues. Losses at the gene ends were 1 base for V and 4 bases for J; bases not matched to a gene: 16. In nucleotides, the CDR3 is TGCGCCAGCAGCCAAGGCCCCAATTCCGGGACAGGGTATGCCTATGGCTACACCTTC. It specifies CASSQGPNSGTGYAYGYTF.

CDR3 sequence reads: CASSLAIAVHEQYF. The DNA of the CDR3 is TGTGCCAGCAGCTTAGCTATAGCGGTCCACGAGCAGTACTTC. This chain connects TRBV7-9 to TRBJ2-7; D perhaps matches TRBD2 (6 bases). The CDR3 extends over 14 amino acids. Germline CDR1 is SEHNR and CDR2 is FQNEAQ (reference sequence). Between the trimmed V and J ends, which lost 0 bases and 5 bases, there was a span of 11 bases.